This TCR beta chain was sequenced for a study of OX40 agonist ivuxolimab in advanced cancers. Study-level information: Dosing consisted of intravenous ivuxolimab at 0.01 to 10 mg/kg every 2 weeks. The dose-escalation cohort had hepatocellular carcinoma, melanoma, renal cell or head and neck cancer. General study points: The authors also found low normalized T-cell clonal expansion in some nonresponders. Antigen specificity of clonally expanded peripheral T cells was not established.

Regarding this clone: What it binds is not known.

TCRdb's copy holds only in-frame clones and misses some; the assay was immunoSEQ multiplex PCR. The sample includes about 79,000 clones, about 94% of them seen just once. Germline values: CDR1 MNHEY, CDR2 SVGAGI. Trimming removed 2 bases at V and 1 base at J, with 8 bases between. The length of the CDR3 is 14 residues. The starting material was CD4+ or CD8+ T cells sorted from blood, obtained in a trial of the OX40 agonist ivuxolimab. This TCR was sampled from an adult with an advanced solid tumor such as melanoma, head and neck, liver or kidney cancer. The genes are TRBV6-5 and TRBJ1-1; possibly TRBD1 for D (6 bases). Here the CDR3 DNA reads TGTGCCAGCAGTTACCAGGGGTCGAACACTGAAGCTTTCTTT. Protein product: CASSYQGSNTEAFF.